The next 6 T cell receptor beta chains were all read from a single sample in a study of cytomegalovirus exposure and HLA in healthy donors. It was with 60 Vbeta and 13 Jbeta primers that the PCR ran. TCRdb's copy holds only in-frame clones and misses some; the assay was immunoSEQ multiplex PCR. This table holds approximately 160,000 clones, roughly 85% found once. Sample: PBMCs. All receptors derive from a male donor in good health and CMV-seronegative.

This clone appeared once. DNA for the CDR3: TGCGCCAGCAGCCCGGGGGGGGGAGAGACCCAGTACTTC. It translates to CASSPGGGETQYF. J is TRBJ2-5 and V is TRBV5-1; 8 nucleotides align to TRBD2. Per the germline V gene, CDR1 is SGHRS and CDR2 is YFSETQ. V trimming: 4 bases; J trimming: 4 bases; junction bases outside the gene matches: 3. The CDR3 spans 13 residues.

CDR3 loop: CASSLGGRSTDTQYF. DNA of the CDR3: TGTGCCAGCAGCTTGGGCGGGAGGTCCACAGATACGCAGTATTTT. V and J are TRBV5-4 and TRBJ2-3; 8 positions agree with TRBD2. V was clipped by 0 bases and J by 2 bases; unmatched bases: 2. Germline V CDR1 and CDR2: SGHNT, YYREEE (reference sequence). This CDR3 comprises 15 residues.

The chain has TRBV18 and TRBJ1-2; 8 bases align to TRBD1. Germline CDR1 reads KGHSH; CDR2 reads LQKENI. The CDR3 is 18 amino acids. V lost 1 base and J lost 5; bases outside the gene matches: 15. CDR3 nucleotide sequence: TGTGCCAGCTCACCACTTCAGGGGACAGGCCTGGGGTCATATGGCTACACCTTC. Translating it yields CASSPLQGTGLGSYGYTF.

The chain recombines TRBV18 with TRBJ2-3, with unresolved D. With 3 bases removed from V and 2 bases from J, the gap between germline ends came to 9 bases. Germline CDR1 and CDR2: KGHSH and LQKENI. This CDR3 contains 14 residues. This CDR3 is CASSPTPTTDTQYF. The CDR3 DNA reads TGTGCCAGCTCACCCACTCCTACCACAGATACGCAGTATTTT.

The rearrangement links TRBV28 to TRBJ2-6; possible D gene TRBD1, 5 bases. Germline-derived CDR1 and CDR2 are MDHEN and SYDVKM. Trimming stripped 3 bases from V and 4 bases from J, with 22 bases between. The CDR3 runs 19 residues. The CDR3 spells CASSFYPAQGGSGANVLTF. As DNA, the CDR3 is TGTGCCAGCAGTTTTTATCCCGCCCAGGGTGGATCCGGGGCCAACGTCCTGACTTTC.

The table lists this clone with a count of one. The junction departs from the called germline gene at one end, perhaps through a read error. The chain recombines TRBV7-9 with TRBJ2-7, with TRBD1 matching 11 bases. Germline loops: CDR1 SEHNR, CDR2 FQNEAQ (reference sequence). The CDR3 totals 17 residues. For the CDR3, the DNA is TGTTCCAGCAGCTTACGCGGACAGGGGGCCGCGAGTTACGAGCAGTACTTC. This sequence encodes CSSSLRGQGAASYEQYF.